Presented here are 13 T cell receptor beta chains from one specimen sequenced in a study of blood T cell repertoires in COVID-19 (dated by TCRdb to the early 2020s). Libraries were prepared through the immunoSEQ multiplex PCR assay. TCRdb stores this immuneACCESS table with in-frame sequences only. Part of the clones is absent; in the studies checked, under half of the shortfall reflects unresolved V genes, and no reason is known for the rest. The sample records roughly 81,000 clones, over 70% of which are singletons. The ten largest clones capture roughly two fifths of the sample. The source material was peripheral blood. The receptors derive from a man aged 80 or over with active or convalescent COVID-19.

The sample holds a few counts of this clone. This chain's CDR3 is CASSSRTGEEYF. The CDR3 DNA sequence: TGTGCCAGCAGCTCCCGGACAGGGGAAGAGTACTTC. The V and J genes are TRBV6-5 and TRBJ2-7, with 9 bases identical to TRBD1. V lost 6 bases to trimming and J lost 11 bases; unmatched junction nucleotides: 8. The germline gives CDR1 MNHEY, CDR2 SVGAGI. This CDR3 region has 12 residues.

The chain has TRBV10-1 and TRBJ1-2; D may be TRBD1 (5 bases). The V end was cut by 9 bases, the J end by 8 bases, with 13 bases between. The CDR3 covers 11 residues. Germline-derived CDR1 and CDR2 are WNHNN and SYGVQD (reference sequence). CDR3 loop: CARGRERGYTF. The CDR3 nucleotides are TGCGCCAGAGGCAGGGAAAGGGGCTACACCTTC.

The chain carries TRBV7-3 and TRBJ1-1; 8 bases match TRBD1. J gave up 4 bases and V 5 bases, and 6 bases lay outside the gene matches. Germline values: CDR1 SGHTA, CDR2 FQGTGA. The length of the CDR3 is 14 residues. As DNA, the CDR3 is TGTGCCAGCAGCCAACAGGGGGTGGGCACTGAAGCTTTCTTT. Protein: CASSQQGVGTEAFF.

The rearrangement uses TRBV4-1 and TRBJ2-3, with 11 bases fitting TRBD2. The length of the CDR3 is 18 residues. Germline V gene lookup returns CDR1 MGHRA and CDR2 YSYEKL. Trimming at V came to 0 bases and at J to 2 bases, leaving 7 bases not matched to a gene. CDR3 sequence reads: CASSQERGLAEDTDTQYF. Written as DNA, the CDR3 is TGCGCCAGCAGCCAAGAAAGGGGACTAGCGGAGGACACAGATACGCAGTATTTT.

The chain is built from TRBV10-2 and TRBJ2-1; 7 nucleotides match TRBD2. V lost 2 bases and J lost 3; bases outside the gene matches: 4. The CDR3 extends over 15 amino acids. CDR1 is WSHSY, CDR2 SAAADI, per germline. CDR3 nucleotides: TGCGCCAGCAGTGAGGCGGGGGACCTCTACAATGAGCAGTTCTTC. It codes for CASSEAGDLYNEQFF.

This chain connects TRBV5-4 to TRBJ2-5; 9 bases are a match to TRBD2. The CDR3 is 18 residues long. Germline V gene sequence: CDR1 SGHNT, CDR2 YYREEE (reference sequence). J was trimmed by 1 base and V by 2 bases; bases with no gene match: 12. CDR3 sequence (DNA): TGTGCCAGCAGCTTCGAGTTTCGGGCTAGCGGGATCCAAGAGACCCAGTACTTC. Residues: CASSFEFRASGIQETQYF.

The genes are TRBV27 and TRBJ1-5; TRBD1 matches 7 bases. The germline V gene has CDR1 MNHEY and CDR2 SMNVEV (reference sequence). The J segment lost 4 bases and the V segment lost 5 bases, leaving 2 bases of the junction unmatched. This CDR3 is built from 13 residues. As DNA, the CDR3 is TGTGCCAGCAGTCGCAGGGGGAATCAGCCCCAGCATTTT. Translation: CASSRRGNQPQHF.

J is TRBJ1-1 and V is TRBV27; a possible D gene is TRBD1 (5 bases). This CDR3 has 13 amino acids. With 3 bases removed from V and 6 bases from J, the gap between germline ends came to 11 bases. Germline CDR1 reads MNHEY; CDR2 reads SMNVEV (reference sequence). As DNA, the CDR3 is TGTGCCAGCAGTTTGACAGACAGACCTGAAGCTTTCTTT. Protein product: CASSLTDRPEAFF.

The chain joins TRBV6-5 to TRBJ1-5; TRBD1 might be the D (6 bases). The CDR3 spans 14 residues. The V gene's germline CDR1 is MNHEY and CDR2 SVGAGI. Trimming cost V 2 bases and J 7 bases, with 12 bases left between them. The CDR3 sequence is CASSYGGGEQPQHF. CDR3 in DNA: TGTGCCAGCAGTTACGGCGGGGGCGAGCAGCCCCAGCATTTT.

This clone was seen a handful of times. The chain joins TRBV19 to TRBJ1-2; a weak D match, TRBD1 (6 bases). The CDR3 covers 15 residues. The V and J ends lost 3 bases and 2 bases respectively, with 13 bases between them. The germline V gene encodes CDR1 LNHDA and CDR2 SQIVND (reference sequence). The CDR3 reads CASSIQAGQNYGYTF. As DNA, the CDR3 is TGTGCCAGTAGTATCCAGGCAGGACAGAACTATGGCTACACCTTC.

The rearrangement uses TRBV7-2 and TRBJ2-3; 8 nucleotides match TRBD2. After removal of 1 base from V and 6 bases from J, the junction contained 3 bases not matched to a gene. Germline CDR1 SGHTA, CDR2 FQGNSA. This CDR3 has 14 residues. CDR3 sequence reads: CASSLVSGSDTQYF. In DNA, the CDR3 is TGTGCCAGCAGCTTAGTGAGCGGGAGTGATACGCAGTATTTT.

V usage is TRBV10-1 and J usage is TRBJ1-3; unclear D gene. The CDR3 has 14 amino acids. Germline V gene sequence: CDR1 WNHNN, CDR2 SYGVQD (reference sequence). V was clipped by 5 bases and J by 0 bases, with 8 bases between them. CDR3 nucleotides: TGCGCCAGCAGTAAACCGGTCTCTGGAAACACCATATATTTT. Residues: CASSKPVSGNTIYF.

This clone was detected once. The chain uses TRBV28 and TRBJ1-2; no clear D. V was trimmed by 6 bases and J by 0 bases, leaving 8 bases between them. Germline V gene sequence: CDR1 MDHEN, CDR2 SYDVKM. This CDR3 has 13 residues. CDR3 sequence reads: CASSRTTNYGYTF. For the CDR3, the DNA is TGTGCCAGCAGCCGAACTACTAACTATGGCTACACCTTC.